This TCR beta chain was identified in a study of shared clonotypes between healthy human individuals. Findings of the study overall: Non-shared clonotypes had lower generation probabilities than clonotypes shared by all four sorted-subset donors. The donor pool, a small one, limited the genetic and exposure-history diversity represented.

Naive CD8 cells were CD45RO-negative, positively selected for CCR7, excluding terminally differentiated effector memory CD45RA+ cells. The CDR3 length is 13 residues. V was shortened by 6 bases and J by 2 bases, with 7 bases between the two germline ends. CDR1 WNHNN and CDR2 SYGVQD come from the germline V gene (reference sequence). Regarding this clone: Its antigen is as yet unknown.

Deep was the level used in running the assay. Genomic DNA of every subset was divided equally among multiple immunoSEQ plates. Only in-frame clones appear in the TCRdb table, and some are missing; sequencing was by immunoSEQ multiplex PCR. The sample carries roughly 2,000,000 clones, about 95% recorded once. The TCR originated in a man between 18 and 29 years old in good health. Sequencing used naive CD8+ T cells sorted from blood. This rearrangement joins TRBV10-1 to TRBJ2-2; D remains ambiguous. The DNA of the CDR3 is TGCGCCAGCAGCCCGACAAACACCGGGGAGCTGTTTTTT. Amino acid sequence: CASSPTNTGELFF.